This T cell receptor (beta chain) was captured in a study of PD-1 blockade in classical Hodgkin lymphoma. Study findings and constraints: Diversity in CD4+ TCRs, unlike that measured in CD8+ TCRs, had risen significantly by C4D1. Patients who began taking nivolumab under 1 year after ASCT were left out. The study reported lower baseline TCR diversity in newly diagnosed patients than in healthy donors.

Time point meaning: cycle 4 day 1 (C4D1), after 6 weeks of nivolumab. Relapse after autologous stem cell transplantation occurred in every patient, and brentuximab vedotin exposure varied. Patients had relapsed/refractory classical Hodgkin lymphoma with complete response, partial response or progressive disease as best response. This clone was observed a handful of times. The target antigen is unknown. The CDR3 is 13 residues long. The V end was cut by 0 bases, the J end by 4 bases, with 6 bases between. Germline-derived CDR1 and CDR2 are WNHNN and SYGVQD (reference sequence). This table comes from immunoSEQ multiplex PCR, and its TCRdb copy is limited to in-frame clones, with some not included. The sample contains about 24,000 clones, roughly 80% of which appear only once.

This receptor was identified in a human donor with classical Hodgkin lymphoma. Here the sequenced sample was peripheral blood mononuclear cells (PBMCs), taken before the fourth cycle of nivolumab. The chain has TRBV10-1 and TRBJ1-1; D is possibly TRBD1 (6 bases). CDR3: CASSESGGTEAFF. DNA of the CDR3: TGCGCCAGCAGTGAGTCAGGGGGCACTGAAGCTTTCTTT.